These 12 T cell receptor beta chains were all obtained from the same sample, sequenced in a study of blood T cell repertoires in COVID-19. Using immunoSEQ multiplex PCR, the repertoire was profiled, and TCRdb retains in-frame clones only, with some absent. Of under 45,000 clones in the sample, 89% were seen once. Sequences were obtained from peripheral blood. These receptors were obtained from a human donor in a cohort sampled during active COVID-19.

V and J are TRBV6-5 and TRBJ1-6, with 8 bases aligning to TRBD1. The germline V gene encodes CDR1 MNHEY and CDR2 SVGAGI. The V and J ends lost 7 bases and 10 bases, in that order; junction bases with no gene match: 9. This CDR3 has 14 residues. The CDR3 spells CASTLGTGQSPLHF. Here the CDR3 DNA reads TGTGCCAGCACTCTAGGGACAGGACAGTCACCCCTCCACTTT.

The chain has TRBV18 and TRBJ2-7, with D possibly TRBD1 on 6 matching bases. Germline CDR1 reads KGHSH; CDR2 reads LQKENI. The V end was cut by 3 bases, the J end by 7 bases, with 19 bases between. This CDR3 comprises 15 residues. CDR3 region: CASSPQPQGHREQYF. The CDR3 DNA sequence: TGTGCCAGCTCACCGCAACCTCAGGGGCACCGGGAGCAGTACTTC.

The V gene is TRBV12-1, the J gene TRBJ1-3; the DNA was not compared with TRBD1, the D call given in the table. TRBV12-1 counts as a pseudogene. The CDR3 is 18 amino acids. CDR3 DNA sequence: TGTGCCAGCAGCTGCCGGTATGCAGGGACAGCGGCTGGAAACACCATATATTTT. Its translation: CASSCRYAGTAAGNTIYF.

J is TRBJ1-2 and V is TRBV4-3; the D gene is possibly TRBD1 (5 bases). The germline gives CDR1 LGHNA, CDR2 YSLEER. The ends were cut back, 0 bases at V and 6 bases at J, with 17 bases in the middle. This CDR3 is built from 16 residues. In nucleotides, the CDR3 is TGCGCCAGCAGCCAAGAATTCACGGGGACTAAGGATGGCTACACCTTC. This gives the protein CASSQEFTGTKDGYTF.

The DNA for the CDR3 is TGTGCCAGTGACAGCCGGGAGTTGGCTGAAGCTTTCTTT. This codes for CASDSRELAEAFF. V is TRBV19 and J is TRBJ1-1; D is possibly TRBD1 (5 bases). The CDR3 contains 13 residues. Trimming left V 8 bases short and J 6 bases short, with 16 bases between. Germline V gives CDR1 LNHDA, CDR2 SQIVND (reference sequence).

The chain uses TRBV19 and TRBJ1-1, with 9 bases matching TRBD1. Trimming took 0 bases from V and 8 from J; bases not matched to a gene: 4. The germline gives CDR1 LNHDA, CDR2 SQIVND (reference sequence). CDR3 length: 14 amino acids. CDR3 DNA: TGTGCCAGTAGTATAGATTTGACAGGGGGAGAAGCTTTCTTT. Its protein product is CASSIDLTGGEAFF. The whole variable domain, filled in from reference TRBV19 and TRBJ1-1, reads DGGITQSPKYLFRKEGQNVTLSCEQNLNHDAMYWYRQDPGQGLRLIYYSQIVNDFQKGDIAEGYSVSREKKESFPLTVTSAQKNPTAFYLCASSIDLTGGEAFFGQGTRLTVV.

The J gene is TRBJ1-2, the V gene TRBV5-6; D not resolved. Germline V gives CDR1 SGHDT, CDR2 YYEEEE. Trimming pared 7 bases from V and 3 bases from J, leaving 13 bases between. The CDR3 totals 13 residues. This chain's CDR3 is CASAESIDYGYTF. CDR3 nucleotide sequence: TGTGCCAGCGCCGAGAGTATCGACTATGGCTACACCTTC.

V and J are TRBV5-1 and TRBJ2-7; TRBD1 matches 9 bases. The CDR3 loop spans 14 amino acids. Germline values: CDR1 SGHRS, CDR2 YFSETQ. After removal of 0 bases from V and 2 bases from J, the junction contained 0 bases not matched to a gene. The DNA for the CDR3 is TGCGCCAGCAGCTTGGGACAGGGGGCCTACGAGCAGTACTTC. Protein: CASSLGQGAYEQYF.

The CDR3, as DNA: TGTGCCAGCAGCCCTACGGGGACTAACTATGGCTACACCTTC. As protein: CASSPTGTNYGYTF. This chain connects TRBV14 to TRBJ1-2; D ambiguous. The CDR3 loop spans 14 amino acids. CDR1 is SGHDN and CDR2 is FVKESK in the germline V gene. V dropped 4 bases and J dropped 0 bases, with 9 bases sitting between them.

V gene TRBV5-1 combines with J gene TRBJ1-2; possible D gene TRBD1, 5 bases. Germline V CDR1 and CDR2: SGHRS, YFSETQ. The CDR3 consists of 13 residues. V lost 0 bases to trimming and J lost 8 bases, with 11 bases between them. This CDR3 is CASSLAGDGGYTF. CDR3 bases: TGCGCCAGCAGCTTGGCGGGGGATGGGGGCTACACCTTC.

The chain recombines TRBV7-9 with TRBJ1-2; TRBD1 is a possible D gene (5 bases). From germline, CDR1 is SEHNR and CDR2 FQNEAQ (reference sequence). The CDR3 covers 14 residues. Trimming took 6 bases from V and 4 from J, leaving 15 bases between them. The CDR3 coding sequence is TGTGCCAGCAGTTTATCGGGGGGTACCTATGGCTACACCTTC. Translated: CASSLSGGTYGYTF.

The V gene is TRBV5-1, the J gene TRBJ2-7; D not resolved. The CDR3 runs 14 residues. In germline, CDR1 is SGHRS, CDR2 YFSETQ. Trimming shortened V by 0 bases and J by 1 base, and 8 bases separated the two germline ends. The CDR3 DNA reads TGCGCCAGCAGCTTGGTTGCAGGTTCCTACGAGCAGTACTTC. This translates into CASSLVAGSYEQYF.